The sequence of this TCR beta chain was determined in a study of blood T cell repertoires in COVID-19. CDR1 and CDR2 from the germline V gene are SNHLY and FYNNEI. Between the trimmed V and J ends, which lost 6 bases and 4 bases, there was a span of 8 bases. The CDR3 has 12 residues. Clones were read by immunoSEQ multiplex PCR, and TCRdb kept only the in-frame ones, dropping some. Of roughly 67,000 clones listed, around 89% are singletons. The chain couples TRBV2 to TRBJ2-3; D may be TRBD2 (6 bases). Source material: peripheral blood. The clonotype comes from a woman aged 60-75 years with acute or convalescent COVID-19. CDR3 region: CASSGSPDTQYF. CDR3 coding DNA: TGTGCCAGCAGCGGGAGCCCAGATACGCAGTATTTT.